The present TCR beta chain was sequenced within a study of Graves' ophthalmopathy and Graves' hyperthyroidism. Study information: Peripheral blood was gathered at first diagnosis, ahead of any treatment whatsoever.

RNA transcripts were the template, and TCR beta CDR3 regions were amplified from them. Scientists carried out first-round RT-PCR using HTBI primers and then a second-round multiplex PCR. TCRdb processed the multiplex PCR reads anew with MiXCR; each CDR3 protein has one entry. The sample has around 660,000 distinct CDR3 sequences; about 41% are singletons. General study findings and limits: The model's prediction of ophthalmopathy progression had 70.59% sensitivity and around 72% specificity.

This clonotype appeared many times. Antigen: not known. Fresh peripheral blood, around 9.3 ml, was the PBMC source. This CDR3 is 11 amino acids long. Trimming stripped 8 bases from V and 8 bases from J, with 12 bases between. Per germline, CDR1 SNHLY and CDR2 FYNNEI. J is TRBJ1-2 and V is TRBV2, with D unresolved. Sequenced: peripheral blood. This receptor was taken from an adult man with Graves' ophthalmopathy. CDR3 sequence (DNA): TGTGCCAGCCGAGCCCTTGGAGGCTACACCTTC. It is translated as CASRALGGYTF.